This T cell receptor (beta chain) was sequenced for a study of post-analysis software for immune sequencing data. Whole-study findings and limits: Normalized Chao1 diversity was significantly lower in multiple sclerosis patients than in controls. TRBV segments more frequent in patients than in controls numbered five and included TRBV5-6, TRBV5-1 and TRBV20-1.

This clonotype was observed a few times. Its cognate antigen is unknown. V shed 6 bases and J shed 1 base, with 16 bases lying between them. The CDR3 is 15 amino acids. Per the germline V gene, CDR1 is SGHRS and CDR2 is YFSETQ. Sequencing libraries made from TCR beta cDNA carried unique molecular identifiers. TCRdb re-derived calls from the PCR reads in MiXCR, one entry per CDR3 protein. The table includes roughly 730,000 distinct CDR3 sequences, 25% to 30% detected once. Sample: blood. V and J are TRBV5-1 and TRBJ1-1, with D tentatively TRBD1 (6 bases). The TCR was taken from a girl aged 10-17 years with multiple sclerosis. In DNA, the CDR3 is TGCGCCAGCACCCTTTTCGCGGGACAGAACACTGAAGCTTTCTTT. It is translated as CASTLFAGQNTEAFF. Full variable domain (rest looked up from reference TRBV5-1 and TRBJ1-1): KAGVTQTPRYLIKTRGQQVTLSCSPISGHRSVSWYQQTPGQGLQFLFEYFSETQRNKGNFPGRFSGRQFSNSRSEMNVSTLELGDSALYLCASTLFAGQNTEAFFGQGTRLTVV.